The T cell receptor (beta chain) described here comes from a study of T cell clonality in common variable immunodeficiency. Trimming removed 7 bases from V and 3 bases from J; junction bases left unmatched: 12. The germline gives CDR1 GTSNPN, CDR2 SVGIG (reference sequence). This CDR3 has 14 amino acids. Produced via immunoSEQ multiplex PCR; TCRdb's table is partial and in-frame only. The sample shows tens of thousands of clones, none of them appearing just once. This clone was counted many times. Coverage ceases 3 residues before the CDR3 finishes, and the germline J gene fills in the end. The clonotype originates from a person aged 18-70 years in good health. Sequencing was performed on peripheral blood mononuclear cells. The chain links TRBV30 to TRBJ2-7; 7 positions agree with TRBD1. CDR3 DNA, as far as it was read: TGTGCCTTACAGTTGACAGGGACGATCTACGAG. This codes for CALQLTGTIYE. The CDR3 reads in full as CALQLTGTIYEQYF. Complete variable domain (other parts from reference TRBV30 and TRBJ2-7): SQTIHQWPATLVQPVGSPLSLECTVEGTSNPNLYWYRQAAGRGLQLLFYSVGIGQISSEVPQNLSASRPQDRQFILSSKKLLLSDSGFYLCALQLTGTIYEQYFGPGTRLTVT.